This T cell receptor (beta chain) is drawn from a study of blood T cells in healthy people across ages. Using a J-beta primer mix together with a sample-barcoded 5' primer, a second PCR was run for roughly 6 to 11 cycles. Each cDNA molecule received a tag from a template-switch adaptor that had 12 random nucleotides. MiXCR, applied by TCRdb to the 5' RACE reads, yields one record per CDR3 protein. The table records over 950,000 distinct CDR3 sequences, about 51% of them present only once. This CDR3 spans 16 amino acids. Germline V CDR1 and CDR2: SGHDT, YYEEEE. Trimming took 3 bases from V and 3 from J, leaving 19 bases between them.

The J gene is TRBJ2-7, the V gene TRBV5-6; a weak D match, TRBD2 (5 bases). Material: blood. The clonotype originates from a woman in her sixties in good health. The CDR3: CASSSTIETGNYEQYF. As DNA, the CDR3 is TGTGCCAGCAGCTCCACTATAGAGACGGGAAACTACGAGCAGTACTTC.